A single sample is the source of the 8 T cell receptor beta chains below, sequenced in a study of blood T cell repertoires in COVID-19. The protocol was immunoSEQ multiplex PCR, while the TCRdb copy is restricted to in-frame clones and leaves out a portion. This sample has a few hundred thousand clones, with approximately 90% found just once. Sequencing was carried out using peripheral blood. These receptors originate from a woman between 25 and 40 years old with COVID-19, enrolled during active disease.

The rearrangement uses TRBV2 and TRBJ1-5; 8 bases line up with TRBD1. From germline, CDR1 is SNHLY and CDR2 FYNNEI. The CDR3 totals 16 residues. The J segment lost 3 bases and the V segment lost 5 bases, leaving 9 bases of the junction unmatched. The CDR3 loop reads CASSPQTGANNQPQHF. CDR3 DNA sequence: TGTGCCAGCAGTCCTCAGACAGGGGCTAACAATCAGCCCCAGCATTTT.

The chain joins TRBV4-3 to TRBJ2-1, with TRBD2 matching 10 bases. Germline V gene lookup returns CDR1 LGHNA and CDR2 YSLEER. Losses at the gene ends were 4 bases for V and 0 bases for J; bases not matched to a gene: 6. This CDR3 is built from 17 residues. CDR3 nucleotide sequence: TGCGCCAGCAGCCGACTACTAGCGGGAACCTCCTACAATGAGCAGTTCTTC. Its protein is CASSRLLAGTSYNEQFF.

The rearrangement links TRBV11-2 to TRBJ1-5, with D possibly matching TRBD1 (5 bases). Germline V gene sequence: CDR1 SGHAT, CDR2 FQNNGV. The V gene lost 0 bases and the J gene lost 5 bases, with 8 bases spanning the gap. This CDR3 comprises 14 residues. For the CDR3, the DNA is TGTGCCAGCAGCTTAGAATCCAGGGATCAGCCCCAGCATTTT. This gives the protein CASSLESRDQPQHF. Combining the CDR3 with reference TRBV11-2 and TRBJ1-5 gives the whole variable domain EAGVAQSPRYKIIEKRQSVAFWCNPISGHATLYWYQQILGQGPKLLIQFQNNGVVDDSQLPKDRFSAERLKGVDSTLKIQPAKLEDSAVYLCASSLESRDQPQHFGDGTRLSIL.

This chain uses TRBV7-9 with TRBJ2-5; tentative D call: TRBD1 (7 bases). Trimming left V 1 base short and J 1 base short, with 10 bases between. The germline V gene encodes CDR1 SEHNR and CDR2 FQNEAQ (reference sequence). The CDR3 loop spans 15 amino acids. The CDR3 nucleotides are TGTGCCAGCAGCTTAGGCGGGACAGTCCAAGAGACCCAGTACTTC. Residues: CASSLGGTVQETQYF.

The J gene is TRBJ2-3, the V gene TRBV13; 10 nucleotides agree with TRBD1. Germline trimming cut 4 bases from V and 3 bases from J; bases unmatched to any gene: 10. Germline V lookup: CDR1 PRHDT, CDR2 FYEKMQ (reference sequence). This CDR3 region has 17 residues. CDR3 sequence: CASSWEPTGGWTDTQYF. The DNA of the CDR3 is TGTGCCAGCAGCTGGGAGCCGACAGGGGGCTGGACAGATACGCAGTATTTT.

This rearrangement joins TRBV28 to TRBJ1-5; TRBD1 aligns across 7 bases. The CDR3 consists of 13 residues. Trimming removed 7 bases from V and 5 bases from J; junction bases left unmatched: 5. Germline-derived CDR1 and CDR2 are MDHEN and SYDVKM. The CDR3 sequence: CASTAQGDQPQHF. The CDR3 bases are TGTGCCAGCACCGCGCAGGGGGATCAGCCCCAGCATTTT.

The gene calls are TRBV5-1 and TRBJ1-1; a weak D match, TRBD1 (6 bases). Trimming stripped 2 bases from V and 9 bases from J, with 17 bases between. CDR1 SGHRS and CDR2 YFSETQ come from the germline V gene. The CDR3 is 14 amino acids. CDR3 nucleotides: TGCGCCAGCAGCTTTACAGGGTTGGCTACGAAAGCTTTCTTT. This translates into CASSFTGLATKAFF.

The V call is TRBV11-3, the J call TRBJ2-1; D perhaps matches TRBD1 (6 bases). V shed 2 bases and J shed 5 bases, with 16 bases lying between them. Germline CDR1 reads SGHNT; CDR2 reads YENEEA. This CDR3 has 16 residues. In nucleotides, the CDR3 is TGTGCCAGCAGCTTACCCGGGACAAGTGGGAACAATGAGCAGTTCTTC. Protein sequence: CASSLPGTSGNNEQFF.